A selection of T cell receptor beta chains follows, all from one sample in a study of cytomegalovirus exposure and HLA in healthy donors. Assay used: immunoSEQ multiplex PCR; TCRdb lists only in-frame clones, some missing. The data contain 130,000 or so clones, about three quarters of them singletons. Sequenced sample: PBMCs. These receptors were taken from a female donor in good health and CMV-seronegative. CDR3s include the opening cysteine and the closing phenylalanine or tryptophan. A D gene is named only where the DNA matches it firmly. A clone size is listed for some rows: how often the clone was seen (once, few, many), or a class if it is expanded.

clone_size	v_call	j_call	d_call	cdr3_aa	cdr3_nt
NA	TRBV19	TRBJ2-3	NA	CASSSRGGGSTDTQYF	TGTGCCAGTAGTAGCCGAGGGGGGGGAAGCACAGATACGCAGTATTTT
NA	TRBV6-5	TRBJ1-2	NA	CASSRPAEGYTF	TGTGCCAGCAGTAGGCCCGCGGAAGGCTACACCTTC
NA	TRBV29-1	TRBJ1-5	NA	CSVGGVSNQPQHF	TGCAGCGTTGGGGGGGTTAGCAATCAGCCCCAGCATTTT
NA	TRBV28	TRBJ2-7	TRBD2	CASSSAVPLAGPNTYEQYF	TGTGCCAGCAGTTCAGCGGTTCCACTAGCGGGCCCAAATACCTACGAGCAGTACTTC
few	TRBV5-1	TRBJ1-1	NA	CASSLDGMMNTEAFF	TGCGCCAGCAGCTTGGACGGGATGATGAACACTGAAGCTTTCTTT
NA	TRBV18	TRBJ2-7	TRBD1	CASSRPGQSSYEQYF	TGTGCCAGCTCACGACCGGGACAGAGCTCCTACGAGCAGTACTTC
NA	TRBV7-9	TRBJ2-1	TRBD1	CASSLADRGPYNEQFF	TGTGCCAGCAGCTTAGCGGACAGGGGGCCTTATAATGAGCAGTTCTTC
NA	TRBV7-2	TRBJ1-2	TRBD1	CASSPGGGQGYGYTF	TGTGCCAGCAGCCCGGGGGGCGGACAGGGGTATGGCTACACCTTC
NA	TRBV7-9	TRBJ1-5	NA	CASSFRDTNQPQHF	TGTGCCAGCAGCTTCAGGGACACCAATCAGCCCCAGCATTTT
NA	TRBV27	TRBJ1-1	NA	CASSLLREMNTEAFF	TGTGCCAGCAGTTTATTAAGGGAGATGAACACTGAAGCTTTCTTT
NA	TRBV5-8	TRBJ1-2	NA	CASSLYQGGTFYGYTF	TGTGCCAGCAGCTTGTATCAGGGAGGAACCTTCTATGGCTACACCTTC
NA	TRBV19	TRBJ1-5	NA	CASSIVPGGRQPQHF	TGTGCCAGTAGTATAGTCCCAGGTGGCCGTCAGCCCCAGCATTTT
NA	TRBV6-5	TRBJ1-1	NA	CASTPAGNTEAFF	TGTGCCAGCACCCCTGCGGGGAACACTGAAGCTTTCTTT
few	TRBV2	TRBJ1-1	TRBD1	CASSEWAGGTEAFF	TGTGCCAGCAGTGAATGGGCAGGGGGAACTGAAGCTTTCTTT
NA	TRBV28	TRBJ2-1	TRBD2	CASSAGTSGSYNEQFF	TGTGCCAGCAGTGCCGGGACTAGCGGGAGTTACAATGAGCAGTTCTTC
once	TRBV7-9	TRBJ2-1	NA	CASSFIQGGEVF	TGTGCCAGCAGCTTCATTCAGGGCGGGGAGGTCTTC
NA	TRBV29-1	TRBJ2-1	TRBD2	CSVGLAGASSYNEQFF	TGCAGCGTCGGACTAGCGGGAGCGAGCTCCTACAATGAGCAGTTCTTC
NA	TRBV29-1	TRBJ2-3	NA	CSGTGRGVTDTQYF	TGCAGCGGTACAGGGAGGGGGGTCACAGATACGCAGTATTTT
NA	TRBV6-6	TRBJ2-5	NA	CASSRTLATPETQYF	TGTGCCAGCAGCCGAACGTTAGCTACACCAGAGACCCAGTACTTC
NA	TRBV4-1	TRBJ2-7	TRBD2	CASSPGLAGAYEQYF	TGCGCCAGCAGCCCCGGGTTAGCGGGGGCCTACGAGCAGTACTTC
NA	TRBV5-6	TRBJ2-3	NA	CASSLAPSGGRWQYF	TGTGCCAGCAGCTTGGCCCCCTCCGGGGGGCGTTGGCAGTATTTT
NA	TRBV7-3	TRBJ1-1	TRBD1	CASSLPGTGGEDTEAFF	TGTGCCAGCAGCTTACCTGGGACAGGGGGCGAGGACACTGAAGCTTTCTTT
NA	TRBV2	TRBJ2-3	NA	CASSALTDTQYF	TGTGCCAGCAGTGCGCTAACAGATACGCAGTATTTT
NA	TRBV19	TRBJ2-1	TRBD2	CASSIPAGGLADEQFF	TGTGCCAGTAGTATCCCCGCCGGGGGACTAGCAGACGAGCAGTTCTTC
NA	TRBV5-1	TRBJ1-1	NA	CASRGGRTMNTEAFF	TGCGCCAGCAGGGGAGGTCGAACCATGAACACTGAAGCTTTCTTT
NA	TRBV19	TRBJ1-4	NA	CASSMETVHRATNEKLFF	TGTGCCAGTAGTATGGAGACAGTCCACAGAGCAACTAATGAAAAACTGTTTTTT
NA	TRBV19	TRBJ2-7	TRBD1	CASSTGDSSYEQYF	TGTGCCAGTAGTACCGGGGACAGTTCCTACGAGCAGTACTTC
NA	TRBV11-3	TRBJ1-2	TRBD1	CASSFSDRGPNYGYTF	TGTGCCAGCAGCTTCTCGGACAGGGGGCCCAACTATGGCTACACCTTC
NA	TRBV19	TRBJ1-3	NA	CASIRSNTIYF	TGTGCCAGTATTCGGTCAAACACCATATATTTT
few	TRBV7-2	TRBJ1-1	NA	CASSFQGTEAFF	TGTGCCAGCAGCTTCCAGGGAACTGAAGCTTTCTTT
once	TRBV20-1	TRBJ2-1	NA	CSAPVRNEQFF	TGCAGTGCCCCCGTTCGCAATGAGCAGTTCTTC
NA	TRBV4-2	TRBJ2-3	NA	CASSQDDQRNF	TGTGCCAGCAGCCAAGATGACCAGCGGAATTTT
few	TRBV19	TRBJ1-4	TRBD1	CASSFRTGPNEKLFF	TGTGCCAGTAGTTTCAGGACAGGGCCTAATGAAAAACTGTTTTTT
NA	TRBV10-1	TRBJ2-2	NA	CASRQNTGELFF	TGCGCCAGCCGACAGAACACCGGGGAGCTGTTTTTT
NA	TRBV11-2	TRBJ2-7	TRBD2	CASSLVGGGRGDEQYF	TGTGCCAGCAGCTTAGTTGGCGGGGGACGCGGGGACGAGCAGTACTTC
once	TRBV6-1	TRBJ1-5	TRBD1	CASRDRGQLGQPQHF	TGTGCCAGCAGGGACAGGGGGCAATTGGGTCAGCCCCAGCATTTT
NA	TRBV7-9	TRBJ2-7	NA	CASSSVGLGSYEQYF	TGTGCCAGCAGCTCAGTGGGTTTAGGGAGTTACGAGCAGTACTTC
NA	TRBV5-1	TRBJ2-5	NA	CASSWGTDQETQYF	TGCGCCAGCAGCTGGGGCACGGATCAAGAGACCCAGTACTTC
NA	TRBV7-9	TRBJ1-1	TRBD1	CASSFPTGLNTEAFF	TGTGCCAGCAGCTTCCCGACAGGGCTGAACACTGAAGCTTTCTTT
few	TRBV6-4	TRBJ1-1	NA	CASSYGGGTGEAFF	TGTGCCAGCAGTTACGGGGGGGGAACAGGTGAAGCTTTCTTT